Below, 22 T cell receptor beta chains from the same sample are listed, as sequenced in a study of blood T cell repertoires in COVID-19. The repertoire was sequenced with immunoSEQ multiplex PCR; TCRdb's copy has only in-frame clones and lacks some. The sample shows 150,000 or so clones, over 80% of them seen only once. Sequencing used peripheral blood. The receptors were sampled from a woman between 50 and 59 years old with acute or convalescent COVID-19.

The chain links TRBV7-9 to TRBJ2-2, with a possible D match to TRBD1 (5 bases). V was trimmed by 1 base and J by 3 bases, leaving 12 bases between them. This CDR3 has 16 residues. Germline values: CDR1 SEHNR, CDR2 FQNEAQ (reference sequence). The CDR3 here is CASSLVQGGYTGELFF. DNA for the CDR3: TGTGCCAGCAGCTTAGTCCAGGGTGGATACACCGGGGAGCTGTTTTTT.

The chain links TRBV7-8 to TRBJ2-1; 8 nucleotides line up with TRBD2. The length of the CDR3 is 18 residues. Losses at the gene ends were 6 bases for V and 4 bases for J; bases not matched to a gene: 17. The germline CDR1 and CDR2 sequences are SGHVS and FQNEAQ. The CDR3 DNA is TGTGCCAGCAGTCACCTTAGTTATCTAGCGGGTGGATACAATGAGCAGTTCTTC. It yields the protein CASSHLSYLAGGYNEQFF.

This clone was seen at least ten times. V gene TRBV2 combines with J gene TRBJ1-1; D is unclear. Per the germline V gene, CDR1 is SNHLY and CDR2 is FYNNEI. CDR3 length equals 14 residues. V lost 5 bases and J 1 base, leaving 11 bases between the germline ends. CDR3 DNA: TGTGCCAGCAGTAAGGACGGGAGGAACACTGAAGCTTTCTTT. Residues: CASSKDGRNTEAFF.

This clone was seen just once. The chain carries TRBV15 and TRBJ1-2; D unclear. This CDR3 is 15 amino acids long. Germline values: CDR1 LNHNV, CDR2 YYDKDF (reference sequence). The V and J ends lost 9 bases and 2 bases respectively, with 19 bases between them. CDR3 amino acids: CATWGGRNRNYGYTF. The CDR3 nucleotides read TGTGCCACTTGGGGAGGGAGGAATAGAAACTATGGCTACACCTTC.

The V and J genes are TRBV5-1 and TRBJ2-2; a possible D gene is TRBD2 (5 bases). V lost 0 bases, J lost 6 bases, and 9 bases lay in between. The CDR3 covers 14 residues. The germline gives CDR1 SGHRS, CDR2 YFSETQ. CDR3 DNA: TGCGCCAGCAGCTTGGCGGGGATCGCCGGGGAGCTGTTTTTT. Its protein product is CASSLAGIAGELFF.

The chain carries TRBV6-5 and TRBJ1-2; D might be TRBD1 (6 bases). Between the trimmed V and J ends, which lost 2 bases and 7 bases, there was a span of 14 bases. This CDR3 is 14 amino acids long. Germline CDR1 is MNHEY and CDR2 is SVGAGI. CDR3 sequence reads: CASSYKRLGAGYTF. CDR3 bases: TGTGCCAGCAGTTACAAACGTTTGGGGGCTGGCTACACCTTC.

This clone was seen a few times. The gene calls are TRBV9 and TRBJ2-1; 8 bases align to TRBD2. Trimming cost V 7 bases and J 0 bases; bases outside gene matches: 6. CDR3 length: 15 residues. Germline-derived CDR1 and CDR2 are SGDLS and YYNGEE. The CDR3 coding sequence is TGTGCCAGCGGTCGACTAGCGAGCTCCTACAATGAGCAGTTCTTC. Amino acids: CASGRLASSYNEQFF.

The chain uses TRBV7-2 and TRBJ1-1; D remains unclear. Germline V lookup: CDR1 SGHTA, CDR2 FQGNSA. V lost 3 bases and J 4 bases, leaving 12 bases between the germline ends. CDR3 length: 14 amino acids. CDR3 bases: TGTGCCAGCAGCTTCTTTGCGGGTGGCACTGAAGCTTTCTTT. Its translation: CASSFFAGGTEAFF.

The J gene is TRBJ1-2, the V gene TRBV24-1; 8 nucleotides agree with TRBD1. J gave up 0 bases and V 5 bases, and 7 bases lay outside the gene matches. The CDR3 runs 16 residues. Germline V CDR1 and CDR2: KGHDR, SFDVKD. The CDR3 DNA reads TGTGCCACCAGTGGGGACCCGGGACAGGCTAACTATGGCTACACCTTC. This sequence encodes CATSGDPGQANYGYTF.

This clone was detected only a few times. This chain links TRBV29-1 with TRBJ1-2; maybe TRBD1 (5 bases). V was clipped by 0 bases and J by 4 bases, with 15 bases between them. CDR1 and CDR2 (germline): SQVTM, ANQGSEA. CDR3 length: 15 residues. DNA for the CDR3: TGCAGCGTTGAAGATAAGAACAGGCCCGGCTATGGCTACACCTTC. Amino acids: CSVEDKNRPGYGYTF. The full variable domain, in which reference TRBV29-1 and TRBJ1-2 provide the parts outside the CDR3, is SAVISQKPSRDICQRGTSLTIQCQVDSQVTMMFWYRQQPGQSLTLIATANQGSEATYESGFVIDKFPISRPNLTFSTLTVSNMSPEDSSIYLCSVEDKNRPGYGYTFGSGTRLTVV.

The chain links TRBV5-1 to TRBJ2-3; D remains ambiguous. The ends were cut back, 4 bases at V and 5 bases at J, with 8 bases in the middle. The CDR3 spans 12 residues. Germline V lookup: CDR1 SGHRS, CDR2 YFSETQ. In nucleotides, the CDR3 is TGCGCCAGCAGCCATAGTGGAGATACGCAGTATTTT. This translates into CASSHSGDTQYF.

CDR3 sequence: CASSLAGTSGGAETQYF. The CDR3 DNA sequence: TGCGCCAGCAGCTTGGCCGGGACTAGCGGGGGGGCGGAGACCCAGTACTTC. The chain employs TRBV5-1 and TRBJ2-5; 16 positions match TRBD2. J gave up 5 bases and V 0 bases, and 4 bases lay outside the gene matches. CDR1 is SGHRS and CDR2 is YFSETQ in the germline V gene. The CDR3 sequence is 17 residues long.

CDR3 in amino acids: CASSLALSDTQYF. The DNA of the CDR3 is TGTGCCAGCAGCTTAGCCTTGTCGGATACGCAGTATTTT. The chain combines TRBV7-9 with TRBJ2-3; D gene unclear. The CDR3 runs to 13 residues. CDR1 SEHNR and CDR2 FQNEAQ come from the germline V gene (reference sequence). The V end lost 0 bases, the J end lost 6 bases, and 7 bases lay between the germline ends.

This CDR3 is CASSSGQRFTDTQYF. The CDR3 DNA reads as TGTGCCAGCAGTTCGGGACAGCGATTCACAGATACGCAGTATTTT. The J gene is TRBJ2-3, the V gene TRBV27; the match to TRBD1 covers 7 bases. V shed 4 bases and J 2 bases; nucleotides not matched to a gene: 6. The V gene's germline CDR1 is MNHEY and CDR2 SMNVEV (reference sequence). The CDR3 spans 15 residues.

The J gene is TRBJ1-4, the V gene TRBV18, with 11 bases identical to TRBD1. In germline, CDR1 is KGHSH, CDR2 LQKENI. J lost 5 bases, V lost 3 bases, and 2 bases had no gene match. The CDR3 extends over 15 amino acids. Here the CDR3 reads CASSPRTGGNEKLFF. The CDR3 region has the DNA TGTGCCAGCTCACCCCGGACAGGGGGCAATGAAAAACTGTTTTTT.

This chain uses TRBV5-4 with TRBJ2-3; 13 positions agree with TRBD2. The CDR3 runs to 15 residues. The J segment lost 3 bases and the V segment lost 5 bases, leaving 3 bases of the junction unmatched. The germline V gene has CDR1 SGHNT and CDR2 YYREEE (reference sequence). DNA for the CDR3: TGTGCCAGCAGACTAGCGGGGGGGCCAACAGATACGCAGTATTTT. It yields the protein CASRLAGGPTDTQYF.

The chain links TRBV19 to TRBJ1-2; D remains ambiguous. The length of the CDR3 is 16 residues. CDR1 and CDR2 (germline): LNHDA, SQIVND (reference sequence). The germline V and J ends were trimmed by 3 bases and 3 bases, with 17 bases remaining between them. CDR3 sequence reads: CASSMEGPYADYGYTF. For the CDR3, the DNA is TGTGCCAGTAGTATGGAGGGCCCCTATGCGGACTATGGCTACACCTTC. Full variable domain (remainder filled in from reference TRBV19 and TRBJ1-2): DGGITQSPKYLFRKEGQNVTLSCEQNLNHDAMYWYRQDPGQGLRLIYYSQIVNDFQKGDIAEGYSVSREKKESFPLTVTSAQKNPTAFYLCASSMEGPYADYGYTFGSGTRLTVV.

The chain joins TRBV19 to TRBJ1-2; TRBD1 agrees at 9 bases. Germline V gene data show CDR1 as LNHDA and CDR2 as SQIVND (reference sequence). CDR3 length equals 14 residues. J lost 1 base, V lost 7 bases, and 4 bases had no gene match. In DNA form, the CDR3 reads TGTGCCAGTACCGGGACAGGGCTTAACTATGGCTACACCTTC. As protein: CASTGTGLNYGYTF. Full variable domain (missing parts from reference TRBV19 and TRBJ1-2): DGGITQSPKYLFRKEGQNVTLSCEQNLNHDAMYWYRQDPGQGLRLIYYSQIVNDFQKGDIAEGYSVSREKKESFPLTVTSAQKNPTAFYLCASTGTGLNYGYTFGSGTRLTVV.

The rearrangement links TRBV9 to TRBJ2-5, with TRBD2 matching over 8 bases. Losses at the gene ends were 4 bases for V and 5 bases for J; bases not matched to a gene: 7. Germline V gene sequence: CDR1 SGDLS, CDR2 YYNGEE. The CDR3 sequence is 14 residues long. The CDR3 DNA follows: TGTGCCAGCAGCTCCGGGGGGGCTCGGGAGACCCAGTACTTC. Its protein is CASSSGGARETQYF.

The chain joins TRBV29-1 to TRBJ2-7; maybe TRBD2 (5 bases). Trimming shortened V by 4 bases and J by 2 bases, and 6 bases separated the two germline ends. Germline assignment: CDR1 SQVTM and CDR2 ANQGSEA. This CDR3 is built from 11 residues. The CDR3 coding sequence is TGCAGCGTTGTTAGCGCCTACGAGCAGTACTTC. Residues: CSVVSAYEQYF.

The chain recombines TRBV7-3 with TRBJ2-1; 8 bases align to TRBD1. J lost 9 bases, V lost 5 bases, and 12 bases had no gene match. The CDR3 is made up of 15 amino acids. Germline loops: CDR1 SGHTA, CDR2 FQGTGA. CDR3 coding DNA: TGTGCCAGCAGCCGAGGAGGACAGGGCTTAAGTGAGCAGTTCTTC. Its translation is CASSRGGQGLSEQFF.

The V gene is TRBV6-1, the J gene TRBJ2-1, with a weak D call TRBD1 (5 bases). Germline values: CDR1 MNHNS, CDR2 SASEGT. V lost 3 bases and J 8 bases, leaving 11 bases between the germline ends. The CDR3 is made up of 13 amino acids. CDR3 loop: CASSDGAWDEQFF. The DNA of the CDR3 is TGTGCCAGCAGTGATGGGGCTTGGGATGAGCAGTTCTTC.